A single sample is the source of the 17 T cell receptor beta chains below, sequenced in a study of OX40 agonist ivuxolimab in advanced cancers. The repertoire was sequenced with immunoSEQ multiplex PCR; TCRdb's copy has only in-frame clones and lacks some. The data show 65,000 to 70,000 clones, almost 90% seen once. Sequenced here: CD4+ or CD8+ T cells sorted from blood, sampled in a trial of the OX40 agonist ivuxolimab. The receptors here all came from an adult with an advanced solid tumor such as melanoma, head and neck, liver or kidney cancer.

The V and J genes are TRBV19 and TRBJ1-2, with D hard to call. The CDR3 contains 14 residues. The germline V gene has CDR1 LNHDA and CDR2 SQIVND (reference sequence). V was trimmed by 5 bases and J by 5 bases, leaving 15 bases between them. CDR3 sequence reads: CASSPPDRVYGYTF. CDR3 DNA: TGTGCCAGTAGTCCCCCGGACCGGGTATATGGCTACACCTTC.

The chain combines TRBV28 with TRBJ2-3, with TRBD2 matching 12 bases. This CDR3 comprises 17 residues. Germline CDR1 is MDHEN and CDR2 is SYDVKM. The J segment lost 4 bases and the V segment lost 3 bases, leaving 8 bases of the junction unmatched. The CDR3 DNA reads as TGTGCCAGCAGTTTGATGACTAGCGGGGGCCCCTCAGATACGCAGTATTTT. Its translation is CASSLMTSGGPSDTQYF.

This chain connects TRBV13 to TRBJ2-7; 8 bases line up with TRBD1. Per germline, CDR1 PRHDT and CDR2 FYEKMQ (reference sequence). The CDR3 length is 13 residues. The V and J ends lost 6 bases and 6 bases, in that order; junction bases with no gene match: 7. For the CDR3, the DNA is TGTGCCAGCAGTTGGCCAGGGGGCTTCGAGCAGTACTTC. Translation gives CASSWPGGFEQYF.

This sequence joins TRBV11-2 and TRBJ2-1, with D possibly matching TRBD1 (6 bases). The germline V gene encodes CDR1 SGHAT and CDR2 FQNNGV. Trimming removed 5 bases from V and 4 bases from J, with 15 bases in between. There are 15 residues in the CDR3. DNA for the CDR3: TGTGCCAGCAGCACCTTGACAGGAAATTACAATGAGCAGTTCTTC. This translates into CASSTLTGNYNEQFF.

This clone is a singleton in its sample. The gene calls are TRBV7-9 and TRBJ1-3; D possibly corresponds to TRBD1 (6 bases). Germline CDR1 reads SEHNR; CDR2 reads FQNEAQ (reference sequence). This CDR3 region has 16 residues. V was cut by 2 bases and J by 3 bases, with 14 bases left in between. CDR3 DNA sequence: TGTGCCAGCAGCTTATCTCAGGGGTTTTATGGAAACACCATATATTTT. This encodes CASSLSQGFYGNTIYF.

The rearrangement uses TRBV5-6 and TRBJ2-7; 8 positions agree with TRBD1. The trim removed 5 bases at V and 4 bases at J, leaving 8 bases unmatched. This CDR3 contains 14 residues. Looked up from germline, CDR1 is SGHDT and CDR2 is YYEEEE. The CDR3 coding sequence is TGTGCCAGCAGGCGACAGGGGCTACTGTACGAGCAGTACTTC. Translating gives CASRRQGLLYEQYF. The full variable domain, rest sourced from reference TRBV5-6 and TRBJ2-7, is DAGVTQSPTHLIKTRGQQVTLRCSPKSGHDTVSWYQQALGQGPQFIFQYYEEEERQRGNFPDRFSGHQFPNYSSELNVNALLLGDSALYLCASRRQGLLYEQYFGPGTRLTVT.

V is TRBV2 and J is TRBJ1-5, with D unclear. V was cut by 6 bases and J by 2 bases, with 8 bases left in between. This CDR3 has 13 residues. The germline gives CDR1 SNHLY, CDR2 FYNNEI. The CDR3 sequence: CASRTEGNQPQHF. In DNA form, the CDR3 reads TGTGCCAGCAGAACAGAGGGCAATCAGCCCCAGCATTTT. Drawing the rest from reference TRBV2 and TRBJ1-5, the complete variable domain is EPEVTQTPSHQVTQMGQEVILRCVPISNHLYFYWYRQILGQKVEFLVSFYNNEISEKSEIFDDQFSVERPDGSNFTLKIRSTKLEDSAMYFCASRTEGNQPQHFGDGTRLSIL.

The rearrangement links TRBV11-1 to TRBJ2-2; 9 nucleotides line up with TRBD2. This CDR3 is built from 14 residues. The ends lost 6 bases at V and 1 base at J; junction bases unmatched: 0. CDR1 is SGHAT and CDR2 is FQDESV in the germline V gene (reference sequence). CDR3 sequence reads: CASRRGGNTGELFF. In DNA form, the CDR3 reads TGTGCCAGCAGGCGGGGGGGGAACACCGGGGAGCTGTTTTTT.

The J gene is TRBJ2-3, the V gene TRBV11-3, with TRBD2 matching 7 bases. Germline V gene data show CDR1 as SGHNT and CDR2 as YENEEA. V dropped 2 bases and J dropped 2; count of bases not matched to a gene: 4. The CDR3 loop spans 15 amino acids. CDR3 region: CASSLRAGPTDTQYF. In nucleotides, the CDR3 is TGTGCCAGCAGCTTACGAGCGGGACCCACAGATACGCAGTATTTT.

The chain joins TRBV28 to TRBJ2-2, with TRBD2 as a possible D gene (5 bases). Germline V gene data show CDR1 as MDHEN and CDR2 as SYDVKM. CDR3 size: 13 residues. V was cut by 7 bases and J by 5 bases, with 11 bases left in between. The CDR3 DNA reads TGTGCCAGCATAAGACTACCGACCGGGGAGCTGTTTTTT. This gives the protein CASIRLPTGELFF. Full variable domain (rest looked up from reference TRBV28 and TRBJ2-2): DVKVTQSSRYLVKRTGEKVFLECVQDMDHENMFWYRQDPGLGLRLIYFSYDVKMKEKGDIPEGYSVSREKKERFSLILESASTNQTSMYLCASIRLPTGELFFGEGSRLTVL.

The rearrangement links TRBV5-5 to TRBJ2-7; no clear D gene. Trimming left V 4 bases short and J 2 bases short, with 7 bases between. CDR3 length: 12 amino acids. Germline V gene data show CDR1 as SGHKS and CDR2 as YYEKEE (reference sequence). This chain's CDR3 is CASSIRTYEQYF. The CDR3 DNA reads TGTGCCAGCAGCATCAGAACCTACGAGCAGTACTTC.

The J gene is TRBJ2-1, the V gene TRBV6-4; 10 bases are a match to TRBD2. Germline CDR1 reads MRHNA; CDR2 reads SNTAGT. The CDR3 runs to 15 residues. J lost 0 bases, V lost 5 bases, and 1 base had no gene match. CDR3 DNA: TGTGCCAGCAGTTCTAGCGGGAGCTCCTACAATGAGCAGTTCTTC. It codes for CASSSSGSSYNEQFF.

The CDR3, as DNA: TGTGCCAGCAGCTTGGTAGGCCTAGCGGGGGATGAGCAGTTCTTC. It yields the protein CASSLVGLAGDEQFF. J is TRBJ2-1 and V is TRBV5-4, with TRBD2 matching 10 bases. Trimming took 0 bases from V and 8 from J; bases not matched to a gene: 5. This CDR3 spans 15 amino acids. Germline-derived CDR1 and CDR2 are SGHNT and YYREEE (reference sequence).

In this sample, this clone turned up a few times. The chain carries TRBV7-8 and TRBJ1-2; 8 bases line up with TRBD1. The trim removed 3 bases at V and 3 bases at J, leaving 0 bases unmatched. CDR3 length: 13 residues. The germline CDR1 and CDR2 sequences are SGHVS and FQNEAQ. CDR3 residues: CASSLGQDYGYTF. In DNA, the CDR3 is TGTGCCAGCAGCTTGGGACAGGACTATGGCTACACCTTC.

This chain uses TRBV5-1 with TRBJ2-5; tentative D call: TRBD2 (5 bases). The CDR3 consists of 13 residues. CDR1 is SGHRS and CDR2 is YFSETQ in the germline V gene. V was shortened by 2 bases and J by 5 bases, with 10 bases between the two germline ends. The CDR3 is CASSLGGSETQYF. The CDR3 DNA sequence: TGCGCCAGCAGCTTAGGCGGGTCCGAGACCCAGTACTTC.

The chain combines TRBV5-1 with TRBJ2-7, with unresolved D. The germline V gene has CDR1 SGHRS and CDR2 YFSETQ. This CDR3 contains 14 residues. The ends were cut back, 0 bases at V and 2 bases at J, with 9 bases in the middle. DNA for the CDR3: TGCGCCAGCAGCTTGGGGCCAGCAGCCTACGAGCAGTACTTC. This sequence encodes CASSLGPAAYEQYF.

This clone showed up just once. The rearrangement joins TRBV7-3 to TRBJ1-1; 7 bases match TRBD1. CDR1 and CDR2 from the germline V gene are SGHTA and FQGTGA. The CDR3 loop spans 13 amino acids. J lost 1 base, V lost 5 bases, and 1 base had no gene match. CDR3 residues: CASSRTGNTEAFF. The CDR3 nucleotides are TGTGCCAGCAGCAGGACAGGGAACACTGAAGCTTTCTTT.